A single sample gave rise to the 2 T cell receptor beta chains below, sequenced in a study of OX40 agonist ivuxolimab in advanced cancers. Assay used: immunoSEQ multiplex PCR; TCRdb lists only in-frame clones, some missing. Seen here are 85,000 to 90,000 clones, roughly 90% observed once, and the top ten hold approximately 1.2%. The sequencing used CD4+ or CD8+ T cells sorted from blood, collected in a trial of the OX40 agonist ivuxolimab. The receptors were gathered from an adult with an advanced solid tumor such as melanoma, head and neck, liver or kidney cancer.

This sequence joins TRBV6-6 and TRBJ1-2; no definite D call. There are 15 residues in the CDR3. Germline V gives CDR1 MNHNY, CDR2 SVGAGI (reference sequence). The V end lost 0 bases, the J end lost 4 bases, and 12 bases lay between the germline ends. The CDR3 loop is CASSYSIGPGYGYTF. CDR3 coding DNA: TGTGCCAGCAGTTACTCGATAGGGCCCGGCTATGGCTACACCTTC.

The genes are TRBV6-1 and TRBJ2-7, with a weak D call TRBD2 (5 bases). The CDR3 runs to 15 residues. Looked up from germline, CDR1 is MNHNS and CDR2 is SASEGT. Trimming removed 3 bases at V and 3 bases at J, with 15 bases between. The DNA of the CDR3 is TGTGCCAGCAGTGACTCATTAGCGCTCCTCTACGAGCAGTACTTC. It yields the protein CASSDSLALLYEQYF.